This T cell receptor beta chain emerged from a study of shared clonotypes between healthy human individuals (dated by TCRdb to 2018 to 2021). Broadly, across the study: A few men and a couple of women, aged 18 to 49 years, made up the cohort. For each donor, CD4 naive and CD4 memory were each given three plates, CD8 naive was given two plates, and CD8 memory was given one plate. To estimate repertoire size and how much clonotype sharing occurs between individuals, the study deeply sequenced the blood TCR repertoires of several healthy adults. To increase sequencing depth and limit assay-specific biases, different laboratories used diverse techniques to prepare libraries and sequence TCR repertoires. Between about 0.8 and 8.9 billion PBMCs per donor were obtained by leukapheresis. Broader findings and caveats from the paper: Pairwise subsampling indicated that sequencing depth was expected to affect the degree of clonotype sharing among donors. Naive subsets generally had larger estimated clonotype richness than memory subsets did. Compared with non-shared clonotypes, clonotypes shared by all four sorted-subset donors had higher generation probabilities. Because the study included only a small number of donors, the genetic and exposure-history diversity represented was limited. Sharing across a handful of donors was observed for around 5% of naive CD4, 3.5% of naive CD8, about 2.5% of memory CD4, and less than 0.45% of memory CD8 clonotypes. Sampling was restricted to blood, and TCR repertoires in tissue are likely to differ from TCR repertoires in blood. Incomplete sequencing was indicated by rarefaction of sorted-subset datasets, despite the large sequencing depth.

TCR CDR3 regions were amplified from genomic DNA by multiplex PCR using the deep immunoSEQ assay. Extracted genomic DNA from each cell subset was spread evenly across all wells of several immunoSEQ 96-well plates, with each plate serving as a replicate. For sorted subsets, around 200 ng genomic DNA, equal to 30,000 or so T cell genomes, was loaded into each replicate PCR. The purified libraries were quantified using a Qubit 3.0 fluorometer, sized with a Bioanalyzer 2100, and then quantified again using the KAPA Library Quantification kit. A separate single-read 150-cycle Illumina NextSeq 550 flow cell was used to sequence each immunoSEQ 96-well plate. The study's processing was this. The immunoSEQ output contained only junctional sequences without quality scores, so filtering could not match that applied to full-length reads. To assign V/J genes and CDR3, sequences were annotated using PyIR, a Python wrapper for IgBLAST v1.9, with IMGT germline references. Reads were removed for weak V/J assignments (E-value above 1e-6), missing CDR3, stop codons, out-of-frame junctions, or ambiguous translated residues. V3J clonotypes were defined as sequences sharing the same inferred V gene, J gene, and CDR3 amino acid sequence. Percentage overlap between repertoires was computed as shared unique clonotypes divided by the size of the smaller repertoire. RTK rarefaction, the Chao1 estimator, and Recon v2.1 estimates of unobserved clonotypes were used to assess repertoire richness. OLGA was used to compute generation probabilities for all TCRbeta clonotypes that the gDNA method yielded from a handful of donors. As stored in TCRdb, this immuneACCESS dataset retains in-frame rearrangements with V and J assigned. A fraction of the clones does not appear; measured against another copy, unresolved V genes explain less than half of the discrepancy, and the remainder lacks a known reason. That table is the source of V, J and clone size, and D and trimming were worked out from the DNA. Counted in this sample were about 1.1 million clones; about 80% of them appeared once. Of the sample, 0.89% falls within the top ten clones.

The donors were healthy, HIV-negative adults who had no recently reported acute infections or vaccinations. Only Caucasian adults living in Nashville, Tennessee, USA were represented among the donors. CD4+ T cells were enriched through magnetic negative selection, after which naive cells were positively selected on CD45RA and the remaining negative fraction served as the memory subset. Blood was obtained by leukapheresis, after which PBMCs were separated by Ficoll-Histopaque density gradient centrifugation and cryopreserved in liquid nitrogen vapor phase. Analytical flow cytometry was used to check the purity and quantity of each magnetically sorted T cell population. Genomic DNA was isolated from every sorted fraction and measured by UV absorbance on a Nanodrop 2000c. Worth noting for this clone: Its antigen is currently not known. No base quality values were provided; no much bigger clone lies one nucleotide off.

Spanning cysteine to phenylalanine, the CDR3 consists of 12 amino acids. Of the read, only the CDR3 DNA is kept; its 36 bases are in frame from base 1. The CDR1 and CDR2 encoded by the germline V gene are SGHTA and FQGNSA. V sheds 5 bases and J sheds 5 bases, leaving 9 bases between their ends. The origin of this receptor is a man younger than 30 in good health. Some clones in this sample may be carry-over from other donors' samples. The sequence joins TRBV7-2 to TRBJ2-5; the D gene is unclear. Sequencing used memory CD4+ T cells from PBMCs. The sample's cell subset or site, from its label and the paper: CD45RA-negative fraction. The CDR3 region: CASSRAAETQYF. The sequence in DNA is TGTGCCAGCAGCCGGGCGGCCGAGACCCAGTACTTC.